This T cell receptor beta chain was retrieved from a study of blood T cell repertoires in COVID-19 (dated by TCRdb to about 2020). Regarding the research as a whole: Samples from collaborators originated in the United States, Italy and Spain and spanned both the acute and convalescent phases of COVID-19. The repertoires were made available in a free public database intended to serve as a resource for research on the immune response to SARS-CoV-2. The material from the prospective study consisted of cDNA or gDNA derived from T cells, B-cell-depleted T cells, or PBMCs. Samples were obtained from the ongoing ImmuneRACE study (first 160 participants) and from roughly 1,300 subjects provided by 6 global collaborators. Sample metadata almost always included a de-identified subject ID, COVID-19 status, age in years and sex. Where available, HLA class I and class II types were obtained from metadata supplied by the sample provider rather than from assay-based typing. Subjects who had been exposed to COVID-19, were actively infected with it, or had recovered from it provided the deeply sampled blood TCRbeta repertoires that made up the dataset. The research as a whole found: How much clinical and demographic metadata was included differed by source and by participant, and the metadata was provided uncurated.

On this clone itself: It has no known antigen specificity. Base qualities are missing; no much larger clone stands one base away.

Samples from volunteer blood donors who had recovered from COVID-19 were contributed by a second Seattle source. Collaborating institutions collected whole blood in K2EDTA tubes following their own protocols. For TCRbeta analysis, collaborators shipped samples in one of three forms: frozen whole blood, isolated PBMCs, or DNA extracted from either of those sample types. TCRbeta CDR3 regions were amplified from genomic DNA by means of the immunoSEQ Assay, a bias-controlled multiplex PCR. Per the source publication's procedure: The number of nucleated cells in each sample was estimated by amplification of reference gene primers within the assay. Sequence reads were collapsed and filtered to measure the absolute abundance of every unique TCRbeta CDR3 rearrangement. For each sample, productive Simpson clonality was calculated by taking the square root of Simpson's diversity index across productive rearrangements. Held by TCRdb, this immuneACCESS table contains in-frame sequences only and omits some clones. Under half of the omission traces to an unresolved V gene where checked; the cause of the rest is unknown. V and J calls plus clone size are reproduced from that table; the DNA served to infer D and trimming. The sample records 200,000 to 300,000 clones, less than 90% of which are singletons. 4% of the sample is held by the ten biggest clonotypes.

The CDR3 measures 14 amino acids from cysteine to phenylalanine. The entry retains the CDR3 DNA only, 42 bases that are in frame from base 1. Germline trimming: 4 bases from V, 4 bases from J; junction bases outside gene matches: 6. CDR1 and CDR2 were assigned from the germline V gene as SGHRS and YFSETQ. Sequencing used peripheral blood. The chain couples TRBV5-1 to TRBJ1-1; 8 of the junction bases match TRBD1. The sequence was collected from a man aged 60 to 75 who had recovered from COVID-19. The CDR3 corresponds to CASSGGQAGTEAFF. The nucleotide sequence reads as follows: TGCGCCAGCAGCGGGGGACAGGCGGGCACTGAAGCTTTCTTT.